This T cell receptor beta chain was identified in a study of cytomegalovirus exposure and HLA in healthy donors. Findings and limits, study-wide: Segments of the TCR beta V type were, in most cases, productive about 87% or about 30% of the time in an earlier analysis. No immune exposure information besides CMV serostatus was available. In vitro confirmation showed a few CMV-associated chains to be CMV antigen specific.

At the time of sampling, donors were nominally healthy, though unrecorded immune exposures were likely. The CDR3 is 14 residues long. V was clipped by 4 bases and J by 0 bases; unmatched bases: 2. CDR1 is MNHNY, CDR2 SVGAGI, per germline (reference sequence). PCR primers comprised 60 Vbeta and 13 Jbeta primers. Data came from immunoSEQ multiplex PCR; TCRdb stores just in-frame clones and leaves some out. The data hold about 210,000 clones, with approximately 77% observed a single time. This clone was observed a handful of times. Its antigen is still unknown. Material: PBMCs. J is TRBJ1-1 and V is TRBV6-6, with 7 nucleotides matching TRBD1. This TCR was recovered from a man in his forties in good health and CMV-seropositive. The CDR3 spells CASSWDRLNTEAFF. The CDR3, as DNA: TGTGCCAGCAGTTGGGACAGATTGAACACTGAAGCTTTCTTT.